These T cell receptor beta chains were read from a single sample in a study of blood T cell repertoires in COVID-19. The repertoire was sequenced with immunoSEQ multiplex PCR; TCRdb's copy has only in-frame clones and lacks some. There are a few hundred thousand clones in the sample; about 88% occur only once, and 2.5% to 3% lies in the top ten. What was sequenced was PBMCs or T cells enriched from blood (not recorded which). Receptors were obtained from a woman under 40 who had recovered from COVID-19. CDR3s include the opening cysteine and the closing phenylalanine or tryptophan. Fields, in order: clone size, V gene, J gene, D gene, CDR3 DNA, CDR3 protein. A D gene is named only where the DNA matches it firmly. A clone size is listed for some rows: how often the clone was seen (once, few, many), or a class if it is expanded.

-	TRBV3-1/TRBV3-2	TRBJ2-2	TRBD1	TGTGCCAGCAGCCAAGATAGTCAGGGGGCCCACGGGGAGCTGTTTTTT	CASSQDSQGAHGELFF
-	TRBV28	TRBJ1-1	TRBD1	TGTGCCATTGGACAGGGGTTCACTGAAGCTTTCTTT	CAIGQGFTEAFF
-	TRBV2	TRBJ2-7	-	TGTGCCAGCAGTTACACCACCTACGAGCAGTACTTC	CASSYTTYEQYF
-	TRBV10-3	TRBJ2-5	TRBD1	TGTGCCATCAGTGAGCCGGGACAGGGGATGGAAGAGACCCAGTACTTC	CAISEPGQGMEETQYF
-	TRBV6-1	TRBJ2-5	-	TGTGCCAGCAGTGACCGAGTTTTGGAGACCCAGTACTTC	CASSDRVLETQYF
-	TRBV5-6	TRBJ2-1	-	TGTGCCAGCAGCTTGGCCCGACAGACAGCGTACAATGAGCAGTTCTTC	CASSLARQTAYNEQFF
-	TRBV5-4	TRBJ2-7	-	TGTGCCAGCAGCTACAACCCCCGAGACGGGACCTACGAGCAGTACTTC	CASSYNPRDGTYEQYF
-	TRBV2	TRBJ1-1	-	TGTGCCAGCAGACGGCAGACAGACACTGAAGCTTTCTTT	CASRRQTDTEAFF
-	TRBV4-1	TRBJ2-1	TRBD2	TGCGCCAGCAGCCATTACACCGGGACTAGCGGGATAAATGAGCAGTTCTTC	CASSHYTGTSGINEQFF
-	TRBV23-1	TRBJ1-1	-	TGCGCCAGCAGTCAATCAGGGGAAGGGAACACTGAAGCTTTCTTT	CASSQSGEGNTEAFF
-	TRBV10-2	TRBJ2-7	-	TGCGCCAGCAGTGAGTCAGTTGGGGGGATTACCTACGAGCAGTACTTC	CASSESVGGITYEQYF
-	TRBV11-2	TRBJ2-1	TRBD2	TGTGCCAGCAGCTTCCGACTAGCGGAACTCTACAATGAGCAGTTCTTC	CASSFRLAELYNEQFF
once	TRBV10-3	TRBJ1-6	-	TGTGCCATCAGTGAGAACAGGGACCTCCACTTT	CAISENRDLHF
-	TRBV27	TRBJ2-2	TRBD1	TGTGCCAGCACCTCCCAGGACAGGGAGTATGGAATCACCGGGGAGCTGTTTTTT	CASTSQDREYGITGELFF
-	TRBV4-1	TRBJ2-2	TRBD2	TGCGCCAGCAGCCAAGTCGTAAGCGGGAGAGAAGTCACCGGGGAGCTGTTTTTT	CASSQVVSGREVTGELFF
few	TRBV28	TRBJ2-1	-	TGTGCCAGCAGTCCCCCGGGCTCCTACAATGAGCAGTTCTTC	CASSPPGSYNEQFF
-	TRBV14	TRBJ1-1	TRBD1	TGTGCCAGCAGAACACAGGGGTCTGAAGCTTTCTTT	CASRTQGSEAFF
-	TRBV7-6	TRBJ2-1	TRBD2	TGTGCCAGCAGCTTAGGGGGTAGCGGGAGGCAAAATGAGCAGTTCTTC	CASSLGGSGRQNEQFF